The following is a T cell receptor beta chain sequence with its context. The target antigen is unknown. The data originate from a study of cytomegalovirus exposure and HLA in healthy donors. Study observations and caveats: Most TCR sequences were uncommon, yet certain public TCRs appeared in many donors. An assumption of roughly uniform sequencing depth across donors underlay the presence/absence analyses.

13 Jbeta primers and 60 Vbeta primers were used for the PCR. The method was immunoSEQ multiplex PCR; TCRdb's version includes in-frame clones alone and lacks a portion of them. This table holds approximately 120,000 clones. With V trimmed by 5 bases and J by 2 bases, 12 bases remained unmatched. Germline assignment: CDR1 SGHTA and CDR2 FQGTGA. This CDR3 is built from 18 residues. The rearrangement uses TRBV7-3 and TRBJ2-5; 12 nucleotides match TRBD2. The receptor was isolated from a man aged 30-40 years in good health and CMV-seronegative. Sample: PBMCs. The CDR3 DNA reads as TGTGCCAGCAGCCAAAGCTCAGGACTAGCGGGATTTCAAGAGACCCAGTACTTC. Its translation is CASSQSSGLAGFQETQYF.